These 28 T cell receptor beta chains share one sample of origin, sequenced in a study. TCRdb called the 5' RACE reads again in MiXCR, with one record for every CDR3 protein. The sample comprises around 9,100 distinct CDR3 sequences, 60% of which are singletons, and 6.2% rests with the top ten. Sample: tumor-infiltrating memory CD4+ T cells sorted from the breast tumor. Subset here: memory CD4+ T cells, CD4+CD45RO+CD25-. Receptors originate from a female donor with breast cancer.

CDR3 loop: CASSLDRRESYTF. The CDR3 region has the DNA TGTGCCAGCAGCTTAGATCGCAGGGAAAGCTACACCTTC. The chain employs TRBV11-2 and TRBJ1-2, with TRBD1 as a possible D gene (5 bases). The V and J ends lost 0 bases and 9 bases respectively, with 11 bases between them. CDR3 length: 13 amino acids. CDR1 and CDR2 (germline): SGHAT, FQNNGV.

The rearrangement uses TRBV6-2 or TRBV6-3 and TRBJ2-7, with a tentative D call TRBD2 (6 bases). CDR1 MNHEY and CDR2 SVGEGT come from the germline V gene. The V end was cut by 7 bases, the J end by 5 bases, with 18 bases between. The CDR3 runs 14 residues. The CDR3 sequence is CASKVLGGSNEQYF. The CDR3 region has the DNA TGTGCCAGCAAGGTCCTTGGGGGGTCTAACGAGCAGTACTTC.

This chain joins TRBV4-3 and TRBJ1-5, with no clear D. The V gene lost 0 bases and the J gene lost 0 bases, with 0 bases spanning the gap. The CDR3 sequence is 13 residues long. CDR1 and CDR2 (germline): LGHNA, YSLEER. In DNA form, the CDR3 reads TGCGCCAGCAGCCAAGATAGCAATCAGCCCCAGCATTTT. Its translation is CASSQDSNQPQHF.

A word on this clonotype: A junction boundary mismatches the germline segment, possibly from a read error. The J gene is TRBJ1-2, the V gene TRBV7-2; the D is unclear. CDR1 and CDR2 from the germline V gene are SGHTA and FQGNSA. The CDR3 spans 15 residues. DNA for the CDR3: TGTGCCAGCGTCCCCGAGTCCGCGCGCTACTATGGCCACACCTTC. Amino acids: CASVPESARYYGHTF.

This chain connects TRBV6-2 or TRBV6-3 to TRBJ1-2; weak D call: TRBD1 (5 bases). The CDR3 extends over 13 amino acids. Trimming stripped 5 bases from V and 6 bases from J, with 13 bases between. The V gene's germline CDR1 is MNHEY and CDR2 SVGEGT. CDR3 amino acids: CASSRQRNDGYTF. The DNA for the CDR3 is TGTGCCAGCAGTCGACAGAGAAACGATGGCTACACCTTC.

The chain couples TRBV6-5 to TRBJ1-2; D is perhaps TRBD1 (5 bases). The CDR3 contains 12 residues. Trimming removed 8 bases from V and 11 bases from J, with 18 bases in between. Per the germline V gene, CDR1 is MNHEY and CDR2 is SVGAGI. Here the CDR3 DNA reads TGTGCCAGCGGACCGGGGCGCTTGGGGTACACCTTC. It yields the protein CASGPGRLGYTF.

There are a few counts of this clonotype. V is TRBV4-2 and J is TRBJ2-7; 9 bases map to TRBD2. CDR1 LGHNA and CDR2 YNFKEQ come from the germline V gene. The CDR3 sequence is 16 residues long. V lost 1 base and J lost 7; bases outside the gene matches: 11. CDR3 amino acids: CASSQALTAGGREQYF. For the CDR3, the DNA is TGTGCCAGCAGCCAAGCCTTAACGGCGGGGGGGCGGGAGCAGTACTTC.

The V call is TRBV5-1, the J call TRBJ2-5, with D possibly matching TRBD1 (6 bases). This CDR3 region has 15 residues. The germline V gene encodes CDR1 SGHRS and CDR2 YFSETQ. Trimming left V 2 bases short and J 5 bases short, with 16 bases between. The CDR3 sequence: CASSFVQGGGETQYF. For the CDR3, the DNA is TGCGCCAGCAGCTTTGTACAGGGCGGTGGGGAGACCCAGTACTTC.

This clonotype was counted between two and nine times. The genes are TRBV5-1 and TRBJ2-2; D is unresolved. Per germline, CDR1 SGHRS and CDR2 YFSETQ. The CDR3 length is 15 residues. V lost 0 bases, J lost 0 bases, and 6 bases lay in between. For the CDR3, the DNA is TGCGCCAGCAGCTTGGATCTCGCGAACACCGGGGAGCTGTTTTTT. Amino acids: CASSLDLANTGELFF.

This clonotype was observed a single time. Compared with germline, one end of the junction differs, possibly owing to a read error. V is TRBV20-1 and J is TRBJ1-1; D possibly corresponds to TRBD1 (5 bases). The CDR3 is 14 amino acids. The germline gives CDR1 DFQATT, CDR2 SNEGSKA (reference sequence). CDR3 coding DNA: TGCAATGCTAGGATGGGGCTTCTGAACACTGAAGCTTTCTTT. Translated: CNARMGLLNTEAFF.

This clonotype was observed a handful of times. The chain's CDR3 is CASTSRNQPQHF. The CDR3 nucleotides are TGTGCCAGCACCTCCCGGAATCAGCCCCAGCATTTT. V usage is TRBV12-3 or TRBV12-4 and J usage is TRBJ1-5; D uncertain. The CDR3 is 12 amino acids. Trimming stripped 7 bases from V and 4 bases from J, with 8 bases between.

Note on this clonotype: Given the absence of the conserved phenylalanine or tryptophan at the CDR3 end, a read error is likely. The V gene is TRBV20-1, the J gene TRBJ2-1; no definite D call. This CDR3 is built from 15 residues. Germline V CDR1 and CDR2: DFQATT, SNEGSKA (reference sequence). V was pared by 1 base and J by 0 bases, with 10 bases between. CDR3 residues: CSARVRRSSYNEQFS. DNA for the CDR3: TGCAGTGCTAGAGTACGGCGGAGCTCCTACAATGAGCAGTTCTCC.

The chain recombines TRBV5-1 with TRBJ2-1, with D unclear. Trimming stripped 1 base from V and 5 bases from J, with 10 bases between. The CDR3 is made up of 14 amino acids. Germline V gene lookup returns CDR1 SGHRS and CDR2 YFSETQ. The CDR3 loop reads CASSLYTTNNEQFF. Here the CDR3 DNA reads TGCGCCAGCAGCTTGTATACTACGAACAATGAGCAGTTCTTC.

This clonotype has just a few counts. The CDR3 protein is CSARELAGTTNTGELFF. CDR3 nucleotide sequence: TGCAGTGCTAGAGAACTAGCGGGAACCACGAACACCGGGGAGCTGTTTTTT. The V and J genes are TRBV20-1 and TRBJ2-2, with 10 positions matching TRBD2. From germline, CDR1 is DFQATT and CDR2 SNEGSKA (reference sequence). The length of the CDR3 is 17 residues. V was clipped by 0 bases and J by 0 bases; unmatched bases: 4.

V usage is TRBV20-1 and J usage is TRBJ2-2; 7 nucleotides align to TRBD1. The germline V gene has CDR1 DFQATT and CDR2 SNEGSKA (reference sequence). V trimming: 5 bases; J trimming: 9 bases; junction bases outside the gene matches: 6. The CDR3 is 12 amino acids. The CDR3 nucleotides are TGCAGTGCTCAGGACAGGCCGAGGGAGCTGTTTTTT. This gives the protein CSAQDRPRELFF.

The J gene is TRBJ1-1, the V gene TRBV6-5, with unresolved D. This CDR3 has 14 amino acids. V lost 10 bases and J 1 base, leaving 16 bases between the germline ends. Germline lookup yields CDR1 MNHEY and CDR2 SVGAGI. The CDR3 loop is CATAQPYRNTEAFF. The CDR3 nucleotides are TGTGCCACCGCCCAACCCTACAGGAACACTGAAGCTTTCTTT.

About this clonotype: This likely comes from a read error, as the CDR3 has no conserved phenylalanine or tryptophan at its end. The rearrangement uses TRBV4-3 and TRBJ1-1; D perhaps matches TRBD1 (5 bases). Looked up from germline, CDR1 is LGHNA and CDR2 is YSLEER. The CDR3 covers 14 residues. Between the trimmed V and J ends, which lost 3 bases and 3 bases, there was a span of 11 bases. CDR3 loop: CASSQIMGHTEAFL. DNA for the CDR3: TGCGCCAGCAGCCAGATAATGGGACACACTGAAGCTTTCCTT.

This clonotype was counted only a few times. V gene TRBV7-9 combines with J gene TRBJ2-7, with a possible D match to TRBD1 (5 bases). Trimming took 3 bases from V and 0 from J, leaving 12 bases between them. The CDR3 length is 15 residues. In germline, CDR1 is SEHNR, CDR2 FQNEAQ (reference sequence). CDR3 region: CASSFLTASSYEQYF. DNA of the CDR3: TGTGCCAGCAGCTTCCTGACAGCGAGCTCCTACGAGCAGTACTTC.

The V and J genes are TRBV6-5 and TRBJ2-5, with 7 positions matching TRBD2. CDR1 is MNHEY, CDR2 SVGAGI, per germline. The ends lost 5 bases at V and 3 bases at J; junction bases unmatched: 9. This CDR3 is 15 amino acids long. CDR3: CASSGAGRGEETQYF. As DNA, the CDR3 is TGTGCCAGCAGTGGAGCGGGGAGGGGAGAAGAGACCCAGTACTTC.

This clonotype is deemed medium-sized. The V call is TRBV12-3 or TRBV12-4, the J call TRBJ2-3, with 7 positions matching TRBD2. After removal of 3 bases from V and 0 bases from J, the junction contained 3 bases not matched to a gene. The CDR3 sequence is 15 residues long. DNA of the CDR3: TGTGCCAGCAGTTTCTGGGGAGGGAGCACAGATACGCAGTATTTT. Residues: CASSFWGGSTDTQYF.

The gene calls are TRBV29-1 and TRBJ2-7, with a possible D match to TRBD1 (6 bases). Trimming shortened V by 5 bases and J by 0 bases, and 14 bases separated the two germline ends. Germline lookup yields CDR1 SQVTM and CDR2 ANQGSEA. There are 14 residues in the CDR3. The CDR3 reads CSVRRDTTSYEQYF. In DNA form, the CDR3 reads TGCAGCGTTCGCCGGGACACCACCTCCTACGAGCAGTACTTC.

The chain links TRBV6-5 to TRBJ2-3; TRBD2 might be the D (6 bases). The CDR3 is made up of 15 amino acids. The V end was cut by 2 bases, the J end by 1 base, with 10 bases between. Looked up from germline, CDR1 is MNHEY and CDR2 is SVGAGI. The CDR3 DNA sequence: TGTGCCAGCAGTTACAAGGCTAGCGGCACAGATACGCAGTATTTT. The encoded protein is CASSYKASGTDTQYF.

The CDR3 loop is CASSQGKLGRTGNGDEQFF. CDR3 in DNA: TGCGCCAGCAGCCAAGGAAAACTGGGTAGGACAGGGAACGGCGATGAGCAGTTCTTC. V is TRBV4-1 and J is TRBJ2-1; TRBD1 matches at 8 bases. This CDR3 comprises 19 residues. V gave up 1 base and J gave up 8 bases; unmatched junction bases: 19. Germline loops: CDR1 MGHRA, CDR2 YSYEKL.

The CDR3 here is CSVELEAMAEQFF. The CDR3 bases are TGCAGCGTAGAGTTGGAAGCAATGGCTGAGCAGTTCTTC. This chain uses TRBV29-1 with TRBJ2-1, with no clear D. There are 13 residues in the CDR3. In germline, CDR1 is SQVTM, CDR2 ANQGSEA. Trimming shortened V by 6 bases and J by 9 bases, and 18 bases separated the two germline ends.

This clonotype was found a few times. The chain couples TRBV7-3 to TRBJ2-1; D might be TRBD2 (6 bases). Trimming left V 1 base short and J 0 bases short, with 7 bases between. Germline V CDR1 and CDR2: SGHTA, FQGTGA. CDR3 length: 15 residues. The CDR3 DNA is TGTGCCAGCAGCTTAAACGGGGGCTCCTACAATGAGCAGTTCTTC. Translating it yields CASSLNGGSYNEQFF.

By share, this clonotype ranks as medium-sized. J is TRBJ2-4 and V is TRBV5-1, with no clear D. CDR1 is SGHRS, CDR2 YFSETQ, per germline. This CDR3 contains 15 residues. Trimming removed 0 bases from V and 0 bases from J, with 7 bases in between. The CDR3 loop reads CASSLDGLAKNIQYF. CDR3 in DNA: TGCGCCAGCAGCTTGGACGGTCTAGCCAAAAACATTCAGTACTTC.

This clonotype is termed medium-sized (0.01 to 0.1%). V usage is TRBV4-3 and J usage is TRBJ2-3; TRBD2 matches 9 bases. The J segment lost 3 bases and the V segment lost 0 bases, leaving 7 bases of the junction unmatched. This CDR3 spans 17 amino acids. Germline CDR1 and CDR2: LGHNA and YSLEER. CDR3 amino acids: CASSQEMAGGPTDTQYF. The CDR3 DNA is TGCGCCAGCAGCCAAGAAATGGCGGGAGGGCCGACAGATACGCAGTATTTT.

This chain uses TRBV30 with TRBJ2-1; D uncertain. The germline V gene encodes CDR1 GTSNPN and CDR2 SVGIG (reference sequence). With 2 bases removed from V and 6 bases from J, the gap between germline ends came to 5 bases. CDR3 length: 11 residues. The CDR3 sequence: CAWSTPNEQFF. The CDR3 bases are TGTGCCTGGAGTACGCCCAATGAGCAGTTCTTC.